This entry lists 20 T cell receptor beta chains sequenced from one sample in a study of T cells in localized non-small cell lung cancer. TCRdb keeps only in-frame clones here, not all; method: immunoSEQ multiplex PCR. The profile shows tens of thousands of clones, around nine tenths of them singletons. Sample: peripheral blood, taken before any cancer treatment. Receptors originate from a female donor of 60 years or more with stage I squamous cell lung carcinoma.

The chain is built from TRBV9 and TRBJ2-2, with D perhaps matching TRBD1 (5 bases). This CDR3 has 13 amino acids. Trimming took 2 bases from V and 5 from J, leaving 7 bases between them. The germline V gene encodes CDR1 SGDLS and CDR2 YYNGEE. The CDR3 DNA reads TGTGCCAGCAGCGTTCAGGGAACCGGGGAGCTGTTTTTT. It codes for CASSVQGTGELFF.

The CDR3 DNA reads as TGTGCCAGCAGCCTCAGGGGGACCTACAATGAGCAGTTCTTC. Its translation: CASSLRGTYNEQFF. V is TRBV7-2 and J is TRBJ2-1; 7 bases line up with TRBD1. This CDR3 comprises 14 residues. Germline V gives CDR1 SGHTA, CDR2 FQGNSA. J gave up 2 bases and V 5 bases, and 3 bases lay outside the gene matches. Variable domain in full (rest from reference TRBV7-2 and TRBJ2-1): GAGVSQSPSNKVTEKGKDVELRCDPISGHTALYWYRQSLGQGLEFLIYFQGNSAPDKSGLPSDRFSAERTGGSVSTLTIQRTQQEDSAVYLCASSLRGTYNEQFFGPGTRLTVL.

This clone was counted a single time. The rearrangement uses TRBV21-1 and TRBJ2-2; the D call of TRBD2 is as the table states it, not checked on the DNA. TRBV21-1 is termed a pseudogene. The CDR3 totals 20 residues. CDR3 nucleotides: TGTGCCAGCAGCAGATTTAGCGGGAGGGCATATGACGCGAACACCGGGGAGCTGTTTTTT. Translation gives CASSRFSGRAYDANTGELFF.

V is TRBV5-4 and J is TRBJ2-7; unclear D gene. Germline values: CDR1 SGHNT, CDR2 YYREEE (reference sequence). Trimming cost V 0 bases and J 2 bases, with 12 bases left between them. The CDR3 runs to 15 residues. CDR3: CASSLAPGNTYEQYF. CDR3 bases: TGTGCCAGCAGCTTGGCGCCAGGAAATACCTACGAGCAGTACTTC.

The CDR3 here is CASTPIGGSYEQYF. The CDR3 coding sequence is TGTGCCAGCACCCCCATAGGGGGTTCCTACGAGCAGTACTTC. This sequence joins TRBV6-5 and TRBJ2-7; D might be TRBD1 (6 bases). The germline V gene has CDR1 MNHEY and CDR2 SVGAGI. Trimming left V 7 bases short and J 1 base short, with 14 bases between. The CDR3 covers 14 residues.

The chain recombines TRBV28 with TRBJ1-1; a possible D gene is TRBD1 (5 bases). CDR1 is MDHEN and CDR2 is SYDVKM in the germline V gene. This CDR3 comprises 12 residues. V was pared by 8 bases and J by 5 bases, with 12 bases between. The CDR3 DNA reads as TGTGCCAGCTTCGGGGGTTTTACTGAAGCTTTCTTT. It encodes CASFGGFTEAFF.

The V and J genes are TRBV11-3 and TRBJ2-1; 10 nucleotides match TRBD2. Germline CDR1 is SGHNT and CDR2 is YENEEA. The CDR3 sequence is 17 residues long. With 6 bases clipped from V and 0 bases from J, the junction kept 8 bases outside the gene matches. The CDR3 region is CASSRSGRASSYNEQFF. CDR3 bases: TGTGCCAGCAGTCGGAGCGGGAGGGCTAGCTCCTACAATGAGCAGTTCTTC.

CDR3 amino acids: CASSLNSGLNTGELFF. CDR3 nucleotides: TGTGCCAGCAGCTTGAATTCGGGGTTGAACACCGGGGAGCTGTTTTTT. The rearrangement uses TRBV11-3 and TRBJ2-2; perhaps TRBD2 as D (5 bases). The CDR3 length is 16 residues. The V end was cut by 3 bases, the J end by 1 base, with 12 bases between. Germline CDR1 and CDR2: SGHNT and YENEEA.

About this clone itself: The sample has other DNA sequences that encode this CDR3 too. This chain links TRBV30 with TRBJ2-7, with D possibly matching TRBD2 (6 bases). The CDR3 length is 14 residues. CDR1 GTSNPN and CDR2 SVGIG come from the germline V gene (reference sequence). The ends were cut back, 1 base at V and 0 bases at J, with 10 bases in the middle. CDR3 in DNA: TGTGCCTGGAGTGGAGGAGGGACCTCCTACGAGCAGTACTTC. Translated, it gives CAWSGGGTSYEQYF. Drawing the rest from reference TRBV30 and TRBJ2-7, the complete variable domain is SQTIHQWPATLVQPVGSPLSLECTVEGTSNPNLYWYRQAAGRGLQLLFYSVGIGQISSEVPQNLSASRPQDRQFILSSKKLLLSDSGFYLCAWSGGGTSYEQYFGPGTRLTVT.

This clone was picked up one time. CDR3 loop: CASSLAPRVNPGANVLTF. DNA for the CDR3: TGTGCCAGCAGCTTAGCGCCCAGGGTAAACCCTGGGGCCAACGTCCTGACTTTC. The V gene is TRBV7-2, the J gene TRBJ2-6; TRBD1 might be the D (5 bases). Trimming left V 0 bases short and J 2 bases short, with 14 bases between. CDR1 SGHTA and CDR2 FQGNSA come from the germline V gene. The CDR3 has 18 amino acids.

This chain links TRBV5-1 with TRBJ2-2, with TRBD2 as a possible D gene (5 bases). Deletions cut 0 bases from V and 3 bases from J, with 15 bases between. This CDR3 region has 17 residues. Germline-derived CDR1 and CDR2 are SGHRS and YFSETQ. The CDR3 DNA reads as TGCGCCAGCAGCTTGGGGGCCCTCGGCGGGTACACCGGGGAGCTGTTTTTT. This sequence encodes CASSLGALGGYTGELFF.

The chain has TRBV7-8 and TRBJ1-1, with D uncertain. The CDR3 is made up of 17 amino acids. CDR1 is SGHVS, CDR2 FQNEAQ, per germline. Trimming stripped 3 bases from V and 7 bases from J, with 24 bases between. The DNA of the CDR3 is TGTGCCAGCAGCTTCAGATCAAGTTTGGCCGTTACCTTTGAAGCTTTCTTT. Protein product: CASSFRSSLAVTFEAFF.

The V gene is TRBV5-4, the J gene TRBJ2-7; D is uncertain. Deletions cut 4 bases from V and 4 bases from J, with 9 bases between. The germline CDR1 and CDR2 sequences are SGHNT and YYREEE (reference sequence). The CDR3 is 12 residues long. The CDR3, as DNA: TGTGCCAGCAGCGTGAGGAATTACGAGCAGTACTTC. Its translation: CASSVRNYEQYF.

This chain links TRBV19 with TRBJ2-7; maybe TRBD2 (5 bases). Per germline, CDR1 LNHDA and CDR2 SQIVND (reference sequence). V dropped 0 bases and J dropped 4 bases, with 10 bases sitting between them. This CDR3 comprises 14 residues. DNA for the CDR3: TGTGCCAGTAGTATAGATCCGGGGTCATACGAGCAGTACTTC. The encoded protein is CASSIDPGSYEQYF.

The table lists this clone with a count of one. The V and J genes are TRBV5-6 and TRBJ2-1, with 9 bases matching TRBD2. Germline V gives CDR1 SGHDT, CDR2 YYEEEE. V shed 3 bases, J shed 9 bases, and the junction held 10 bases outside the gene matches. The CDR3 is made up of 15 amino acids. This chain's CDR3 is CASSWGLAGVGEQFF. CDR3 nucleotides: TGTGCCAGCAGCTGGGGACTAGCCGGGGTTGGTGAGCAGTTCTTC.

The chain employs TRBV18 and TRBJ2-2; 7 bases map to TRBD1. With 4 bases clipped from V and 7 bases from J, the junction kept 3 bases outside the gene matches. This CDR3 is built from 13 residues. The germline gives CDR1 KGHSH, CDR2 LQKENI. CDR3: CASSRQGNGELFF. The DNA of the CDR3 is TGTGCCAGCTCACGACAGGGCAACGGGGAGCTGTTTTTT.

The chain uses TRBV4-1 and TRBJ2-7, with D perhaps matching TRBD2 (6 bases). The V gene lost 0 bases and the J gene lost 3 bases, with 15 bases spanning the gap. The germline V gene has CDR1 MGHRA and CDR2 YSYEKL. The CDR3 runs to 16 residues. The CDR3 spells CASSQDALSGNYEQYF. The CDR3 DNA reads as TGCGCCAGCAGCCAAGACGCCCTTAGCGGAAACTACGAGCAGTACTTC.

The genes are TRBV18 and TRBJ1-1; possible D gene TRBD1, 5 bases. V gave up 4 bases and J gave up 3 bases, with 9 bases separating them. This CDR3 is built from 13 residues. Germline lookup yields CDR1 KGHSH and CDR2 LQKENI. The CDR3 region is CASSQQDYTEAFF. Written as DNA, the CDR3 is TGTGCCAGCTCACAACAGGATTACACTGAAGCTTTCTTT.

V usage is TRBV5-1 and J usage is TRBJ1-1, with D perhaps TRBD1 (5 bases). V lost 0 bases and J lost 6, with 12 bases in between. The CDR3 covers 14 residues. Germline loops: CDR1 SGHRS, CDR2 YFSETQ. CDR3 amino acids: CASSLETSGSEAFF. The CDR3 coding sequence is TGCGCCAGCAGCTTGGAGACGTCAGGGTCTGAAGCTTTCTTT.

V and J are TRBV2 and TRBJ2-7; TRBD2 matches at 12 bases. J gave up 3 bases and V 0 bases, and 15 bases lay outside the gene matches. The CDR3 spans 20 residues. The germline gives CDR1 SNHLY, CDR2 FYNNEI. CDR3 region: CASSEALPSGRAGPFYEQYF. DNA for the CDR3: TGTGCCAGCAGTGAAGCGCTTCCTAGCGGGAGGGCCGGACCTTTCTACGAGCAGTACTTC.